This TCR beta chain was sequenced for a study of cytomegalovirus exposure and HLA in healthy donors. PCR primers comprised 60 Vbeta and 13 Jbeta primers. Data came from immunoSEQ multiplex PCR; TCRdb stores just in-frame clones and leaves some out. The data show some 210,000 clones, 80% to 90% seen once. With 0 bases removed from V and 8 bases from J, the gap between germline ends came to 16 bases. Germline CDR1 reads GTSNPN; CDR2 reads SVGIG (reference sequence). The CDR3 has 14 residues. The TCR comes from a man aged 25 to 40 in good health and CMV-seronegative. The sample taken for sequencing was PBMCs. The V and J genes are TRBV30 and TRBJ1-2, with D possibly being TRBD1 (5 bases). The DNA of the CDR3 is TGTGCCTGGAGTGTAAATTTAGGGGTCGACGGCTACACCTTC. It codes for CAWSVNLGVDGYTF. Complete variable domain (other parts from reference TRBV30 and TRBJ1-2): SQTIHQWPATLVQPVGSPLSLECTVEGTSNPNLYWYRQAAGRGLQLLFYSVGIGQISSEVPQNLSASRPQDRQFILSSKKLLLSDSGFYLCAWSVNLGVDGYTFGSGTRLTVV.